This T cell receptor (beta chain) was sequenced for a study of blood T cell repertoires in COVID-19. Living in roughly 25 US areas, the participants were between roughly 18 and 89 years of age. The protocol was immunoSEQ multiplex PCR, while the TCRdb copy is restricted to in-frame clones and leaves out a portion. Seen here are 250,000 to 350,000 clones, around 91% observed once, and the top ten hold about 1.8%. In germline, CDR1 is LGHNT, CDR2 FRNRAP. V shed 7 bases and J 3 bases; nucleotides not matched to a gene: 11. The CDR3 covers 15 residues. This clone was seen only a few times. The chain has TRBV12-5 and TRBJ2-7; 8 nucleotides line up with TRBD2. Sequencing input: PBMCs or T cells enriched from blood (not recorded which). The receptor was isolated from a woman under 30 with acute COVID-19. The CDR3 DNA follows: TGTGCTAGTGCCTGGGGCAGCGGGAGTATCTACGAGCAGTACTTC. Translated: CASAWGSGSIYEQYF.